This section outlines one T cell receptor (beta chain) sequence together with its context. CDR3 length equals 14 residues. Germline values: CDR1 MGHRA, CDR2 YSYEKL. V was clipped by 3 bases and J by 6 bases; unmatched bases: 5. Libraries were prepared by immunoSEQ multiplex PCR; TCRdb keeps only in-frame clonotypes and omits some of them. The data hold some 50,000 clones, with 85% to 95% observed a single time. This specimen belongs to a study of cytomegalovirus exposure and HLA in healthy donors. Sequencing used PBMCs. This receptor was identified in a woman younger than 35 in good health and CMV-seronegative. This chain joins TRBV4-1 and TRBJ2-1; 7 nucleotides agree with TRBD1. CDR3 region: CASSQIRGPNEQFF. The CDR3 region has the DNA TGCGCCAGCAGCCAGATAAGGGGGCCCAATGAGCAGTTCTTC.